Listed here is a single T cell receptor beta chain. Antigen unknown. PCR amplification relied on 60 Vbeta primers (plus 13 Jbeta primers). The method was immunoSEQ multiplex PCR; TCRdb's version includes in-frame clones alone and lacks a portion of them. This table has fewer than 150,000 clones, 60% to 85% appearing once. The data were taken from a study of cytomegalovirus exposure and HLA in healthy donors. Germline V gene sequence: CDR1 SQVTM, CDR2 ANQGSEA. Deletions cut 7 bases from V and 4 bases from J, with 8 bases between. This CDR3 is 11 amino acids long. General study points: With further analysis later on, most CMV-associated TCR beta chains appeared HLA-restricted. Upon later analysis, TCR association rates were observed to vary by HLA locus, being highest for DRB1 and lowest for HLA-C. For cytomegalovirus status, the classifier reportedly gave diagnoses with high specificity and sensitivity.

Sequenced: PBMCs. The clonotype comes from a male donor in good health and CMV-seronegative. This chain connects TRBV29-1 to TRBJ1-3; the D is unclear. Written as DNA, the CDR3 is TGCAGCGCTGACGGGGGAAACACCATATATTTT. Encoded protein: CSADGGNTIYF.